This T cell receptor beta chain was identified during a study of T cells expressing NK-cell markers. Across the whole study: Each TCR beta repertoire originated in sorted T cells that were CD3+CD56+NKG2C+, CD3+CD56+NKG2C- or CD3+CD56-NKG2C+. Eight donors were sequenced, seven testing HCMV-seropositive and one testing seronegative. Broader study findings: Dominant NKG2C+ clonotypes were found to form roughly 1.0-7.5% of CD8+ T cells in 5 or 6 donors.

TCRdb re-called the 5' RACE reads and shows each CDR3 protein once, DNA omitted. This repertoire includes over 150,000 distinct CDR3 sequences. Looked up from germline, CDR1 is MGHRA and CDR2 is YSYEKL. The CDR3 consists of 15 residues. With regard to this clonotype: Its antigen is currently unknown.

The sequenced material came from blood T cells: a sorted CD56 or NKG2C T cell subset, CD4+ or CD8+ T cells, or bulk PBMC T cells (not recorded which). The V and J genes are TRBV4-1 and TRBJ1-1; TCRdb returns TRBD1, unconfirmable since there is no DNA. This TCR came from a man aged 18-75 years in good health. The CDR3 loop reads CASSQVTGQFTEAFF.